The T cell receptor (beta chain) described here comes from a study of T cell responses to AZD1222 COVID-19 vaccine (dated by TCRdb to the early 2020s). In the study overall: AZD1222 recipients given second doses at about 4 weeks or at about 12 weeks were pooled, since spike-specific TCR depth and breadth were not found to differ between the two schedules. A total of 240 or so trial participants underwent TCR sequencing, of whom nearly 210 had received two doses of AZD1222 and 26 had received two doses of the MenACWY control vaccine. Trial participants were enrolled into age subgroups of 18-55, 56-69 and 70-plus years, which contained approximately 150, 30 and 60 TCR-sequenced participants, respectively. Broad study findings and their caveats: Spike-specific TCR breadth and depth rose significantly after two AZD1222 doses compared with day 0 and with MenACWY recipients. CD4 TCRs associated with the vaccine covered the entire spike protein, and the dominant responses were in regions 160-218 and 743-854. Because no samples from the day 14 peak response were available, repertoires could be characterized only after the peak T cell response. In the small 56-69-year group, the increase in depth fell short of significance, most likely because of low power. Most participants were white British and females outnumbered males, and the authors suggested that clonal diversity may have been underestimated. Reportedly, almost half of the unique spike-specific TCRs recognized epitopes lying outside the regions that are mutated in the B.1.351 and B.1.1.7 variants. Conclusions about previously exposed vaccinees are limited because only 5 or 6 AZD1222 recipients were SARS-CoV-2 seropositive at baseline.

The intended sense of this specimen's time point label: baseline before first vaccination. Samples from vaccinated people were obtained from the UK trials COV001 and COV002, which included a single-blind randomized controlled phase 2/3 trial of AZD1222 (ChAdOx1 nCoV-19) in healthy adults. For TCRbeta chain sequencing, PBMC samples from trial participants were taken at day 0 and at day 28 after the second dose. Cut back by 0 bases and 5 bases, the V and J ends lie 17 bases apart. According to the germline V gene (reference sequence), CDR1 reads SEHNR and CDR2 reads FQNEAQ. The CDR3 has 16 amino acids, counting the end cysteine and phenylalanine. Only the CDR3 DNA is retained, 48 bases long and in frame from the first base. The CDR3 regions of human TCRbeta chains were analyzed by immunosequencing. Per the source publication's procedure: Repertoire TCRs were matched against a reference library of SARS-CoV-2-specific TCRs generated with the MIRA antigen-specificity platform. Breadth was defined as the fraction of unique TCRs that were SARS-CoV-2-associated, and depth was defined as the fraction of total T cells that were SARS-CoV-2-associated. Using the MIRA data, each spike-specific TCR was assigned both to the spike region to which the TCR was reactive and to a CD4 or CD8 class. Log10-transformed breadth and depth values were compared by one-way ANOVA with Sidak's multiple comparisons tests. TCRdb provides this immuneACCESS table in a form limited to in-frame rearrangements. Some clones are lacking; in checked studies, under half of them reflect an unresolved V gene, and why the rest are absent is not known. The D gene and trimming were derived from the DNA, and the V and J assignments and clone size from that table. For this sample there are over 110,000 clones; 80% to 90% appear just once. The ten largest make up roughly 1.7% of the sample.

Notes on this clone: Its specific antigen is unknown. Base-call qualities are not available, and no considerably larger clone is one nucleotide away.

The receptor comes from an adult in good health. The V and J genes are TRBV7-9 and TRBJ2-7; TRBD2 could be the D gene, as 5 bases match. The sequencing here drew on peripheral blood, taken on day 0 of AZD1222 vaccination. The CDR3 region reads CASSLAFRGADHEQYF. In nucleotides, the sequence is TGTGCCAGCAGCTTAGCGTTCCGGGGTGCCGATCACGAGCAGTACTTC.